The present entry profiles one T cell receptor beta chain with its context. Its specificity is unknown. After extraction with the RNeasy kit, about 0.5 to 1 ug of the RNA was reverse transcribed using random hexamers. An immunoSEQ multiplex PCR generated amplified TCR beta CDR3 products spanning 54 Vbeta and 13 Jbeta. Using its own MiXCR run on the immunoSEQ multiplex PCR reads, TCRdb lists one record per CDR3 protein. The sample lists hundreds of thousands of distinct CDR3 sequences; approximately 94% were seen once. The entry originates in a study of CD8 T cells in Susac syndrome. Through negative isolation, CD4+ and CD8+ T cells were obtained, while TEMRA cells were enriched using FACS. Study-level results: CD4+ T cell repertoires in Susac syndrome lacked clonal expansion.

The sequence came from a human donor with Susac syndrome. The sample was CD4+ T cells from PBMCs.

The CDR3: CSWDPSRTDTQYF. Here the CDR3 DNA reads TGCAGCTGGGACCCGAGTCGGACAGATACGCAGTATTTT. The rearrangement joins TRBV20-1 to TRBJ2-3, with D possibly called TRBD1 or TRBD2 (5 bases each). From germline, CDR1 is DFQATT and CDR2 SNEGSKA (reference sequence). The CDR3 extends over 13 amino acids.